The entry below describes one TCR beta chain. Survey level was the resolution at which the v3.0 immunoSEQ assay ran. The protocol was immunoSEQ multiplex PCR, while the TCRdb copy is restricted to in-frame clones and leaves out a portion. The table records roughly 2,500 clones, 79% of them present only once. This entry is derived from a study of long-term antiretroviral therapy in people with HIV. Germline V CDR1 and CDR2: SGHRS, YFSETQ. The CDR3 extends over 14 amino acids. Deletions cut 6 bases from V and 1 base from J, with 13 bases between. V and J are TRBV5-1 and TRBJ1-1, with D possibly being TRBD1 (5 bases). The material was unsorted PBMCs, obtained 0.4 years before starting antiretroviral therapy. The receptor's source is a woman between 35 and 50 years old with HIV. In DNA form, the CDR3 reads TGCGCCAGCACCCTAATTACAGGGAACACTGAAGCTTTCTTT. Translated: CASTLITGNTEAFF. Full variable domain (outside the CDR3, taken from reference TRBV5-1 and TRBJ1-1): KAGVTQTPRYLIKTRGQQVTLSCSPISGHRSVSWYQQTPGQGLQFLFEYFSETQRNKGNFPGRFSGRQFSNSRSEMNVSTLELGDSALYLCASTLITGNTEAFFGQGTRLTVV.